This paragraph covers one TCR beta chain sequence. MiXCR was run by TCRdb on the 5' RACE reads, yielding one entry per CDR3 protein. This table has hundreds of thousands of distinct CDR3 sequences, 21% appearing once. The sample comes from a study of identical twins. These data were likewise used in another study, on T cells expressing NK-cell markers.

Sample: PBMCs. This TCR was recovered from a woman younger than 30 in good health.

CDR3 sequence reads: CAISESTGANVLTF. The CDR3 nucleotides are TGTGCCATCAGTGAGTCGACTGGGGCCAACGTCCTGACTTTC. The genes are TRBV10-3 and TRBJ2-6; D unresolved. The V gene's germline CDR1 is ENHRY and CDR2 SYGVKD. Trimming took off 0 bases at V and 2 bases at J, with 2 bases between the two ends. This CDR3 has 14 amino acids.